This entry lists 10 T cell receptor beta chains sequenced from one sample in a study of vaccination and CD4 T cells after COVID-19 (dated by TCRdb to the early 2020s). Read against the paper, the sample's treatment or condition label means: approximately nine-day PBMC culture with coronavirus spike peptide pools or control peptides (ViraFEST assay). Their recognized antigens are unknown. Library method: PCR. TCRdb lists the instrument as Illumina iSeq 100. DNA from cultured CD4+ T cells underwent TCR sequencing with the Oncomine TCR Beta short-read assay at the Johns Hopkins FTIC core. TCRdb passed the public sequencing reads through fastp at Q25 and MiXCR, retaining productive beta sequences. Under each unique CDR3 protein, matching rows form one entry showing the most common genes and DNA. The sample data list about 19,000 distinct CDR3 sequences, and about 60% of these were observed just once. The top ten clonotypes cover 8.5% to 10% of the sample.

Sequenced material: CD4+ T cells from blood, cultured in vitro, taken after SARS-CoV-2 vaccination. Every receptor here comes from a human donor who had recovered from COVID-19.

This clonotype was detected once. The rearrangement joins TRBV12-3 or TRBV12-4 to TRBJ2-3; D may correspond to TRBD1 or TRBD2 (5 bases each). V lost 2 bases and J 2 bases, leaving 8 bases between the germline ends. The CDR3 length is 14 residues. As DNA, the CDR3 is TGTGCCAGCAGTTTACGAGGGGTCACAGATACGCAGTATTTT. Encoded protein: CASSLRGVTDTQYF.

The CDR3 protein is CASSDRHSYGYTF. The CDR3 DNA follows: TGTGCCAGCAGTGACAGGCACTCCTATGGCTACACCTTC. This chain uses TRBV6-2 or TRBV6-3 with TRBJ1-2; D might be TRBD1 (6 bases). V lost 5 bases, J lost 4 bases, and 11 bases lay in between. Germline CDR1 MNHEY, CDR2 SVGEGT. This CDR3 spans 13 amino acids.

The V and J genes are TRBV6-1 and TRBJ1-2, with TRBD1 as a possible D gene (6 bases). Germline CDR1 and CDR2: MNHNS and SASEGT. CDR3 size: 15 residues. V was trimmed by 1 base and J by 8 bases, leaving 17 bases between them. As DNA, the CDR3 is TGTGCCAGCAGTGAAGTGTCTATGGGGGGCAGGGGCTACACCTTC. Its translation is CASSEVSMGGRGYTF.

This clonotype showed up just a few times. The V and J genes are TRBV10-3 and TRBJ1-2; maybe TRBD1 (5 bases). The CDR3 has 13 amino acids. Germline V lookup: CDR1 ENHRY, CDR2 SYGVKD. With 7 bases removed from V and 6 bases from J, the gap between germline ends came to 15 bases. CDR3 loop: CAIKEQGTDGYTF. The DNA for the CDR3 is TGTGCCATCAAGGAGCAGGGAACAGATGGCTACACCTTC.

The chain links TRBV5-1 to TRBJ1-2; TRBD1 matches 9 bases. CDR3 length: 13 amino acids. Losses at the gene ends were 4 bases for V and 7 bases for J; bases not matched to a gene: 5. Germline V gene sequence: CDR1 SGHRS, CDR2 YFSETQ. The CDR3 bases are TGCGCCAGCAGCCCGGGACAGGGTATTGGCTACACCTTC. Translating it yields CASSPGQGIGYTF.

V usage is TRBV19 and J usage is TRBJ1-5; 7 bases fit TRBD1. Germline CDR1 LNHDA, CDR2 SQIVND (reference sequence). Trimming took 10 bases from V and 0 from J; bases not matched to a gene: 9. The CDR3 extends over 15 amino acids. CDR3 sequence: CATLDRAYSNQPQHF. The CDR3 DNA reads as TGTGCCACCCTCGACAGGGCTTATAGCAATCAGCCCCAGCATTTT.

J is TRBJ2-5 and V is TRBV4-3; the D gene is possibly TRBD2 (5 bases). Germline CDR1 and CDR2: LGHNA and YSLEER. Trimming left V 0 bases short and J 5 bases short, with 10 bases between. The CDR3 extends over 14 amino acids. In nucleotides, the CDR3 is TGCGCCAGCAGCCAAGACCCGGGGTTGGAGACCCAGTACTTC. Translating gives CASSQDPGLETQYF.

The chain joins TRBV4-2 to TRBJ1-5; D is unresolved. V gave up 0 bases and J gave up 11 bases, with 8 bases separating them. Germline V gene lookup returns CDR1 LGHNA and CDR2 YNFKEQ. The CDR3 covers 12 residues. CDR3 DNA sequence: TGTGCCAGCAGCCAAGACAGGCAGGCCCAGCATTTT. Protein: CASSQDRQAQHF.

This rearrangement joins TRBV2 to TRBJ1-5; no definite D call. CDR3 length equals 13 residues. Trimming removed 4 bases from V and 4 bases from J, with 8 bases in between. Germline assignment: CDR1 SNHLY and CDR2 FYNNEI. As DNA, the CDR3 is TGTGCCAGCAGTGGCCTGAGAAATCAGCCCCAGCATTTT. Its translation: CASSGLRNQPQHF.

This clonotype was counted only a few times. The chain couples TRBV6-5 to TRBJ1-5, with D maybe TRBD1 (5 bases). Germline V lookup: CDR1 MNHEY, CDR2 SVGAGI. This CDR3 contains 15 residues. The ends were cut back, 0 bases at V and 4 bases at J, with 10 bases in the middle. CDR3 sequence (DNA): TGTGCCAGCAGTTACTCAGGGGTTGGGAATCAGCCCCAGCATTTT. Its translation is CASSYSGVGNQPQHF.